Listed here are 2 T cell receptor beta chains from one sample, sequenced in a study of shared clonotypes between healthy human individuals. Sequenced by immunoSEQ multiplex PCR; TCRdb stores in-frame clones only, minus some. Of around 2.1 million clones in the sample, almost 96% were seen once. Source material: naive CD4+ T cells sorted from blood. Sample subset: CD45RA+ positively selected. These receptors all stem from a man aged 18 to 29 in good health.

This clone was found once. The chain carries TRBV14 and TRBJ2-1; 12 bases align to TRBD2. Germline values: CDR1 SGHDN, CDR2 FVKESK. CDR3 size: 15 residues. Germline trimming cut 4 bases from V and 7 bases from J; bases unmatched to any gene: 5. CDR3 protein: CASSPLAGGRNEQFF. Written as DNA, the CDR3 is TGTGCCAGCAGCCCACTAGCGGGGGGACGGAATGAGCAGTTCTTC.

The rearrangement joins TRBV5-4 to TRBJ1-2; D perhaps matches TRBD1 (5 bases). The CDR3 is 16 amino acids. The V gene's germline CDR1 is SGHNT and CDR2 YYREEE (reference sequence). V lost 5 bases and J lost 1, with 18 bases in between. CDR3: CASRPTASFINYGYTF. CDR3 DNA: TGTGCCAGCAGACCGACAGCCAGTTTTATTAACTATGGCTACACCTTC.